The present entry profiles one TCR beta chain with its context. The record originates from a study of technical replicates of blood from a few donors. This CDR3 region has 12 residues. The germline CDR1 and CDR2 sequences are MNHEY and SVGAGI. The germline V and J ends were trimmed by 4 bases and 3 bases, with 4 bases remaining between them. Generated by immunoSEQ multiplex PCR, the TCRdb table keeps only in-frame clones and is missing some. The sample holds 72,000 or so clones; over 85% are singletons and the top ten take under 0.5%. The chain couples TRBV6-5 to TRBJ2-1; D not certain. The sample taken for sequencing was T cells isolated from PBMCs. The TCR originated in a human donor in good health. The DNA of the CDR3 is TGTGCCAGCAGTTCCCTCTACAATGAGCAGTTCTTC. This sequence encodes CASSSLYNEQFF.